A selection of T cell receptor beta chains follows, all from one sample in a study of T cell repertoires in cytomegalovirus infection. Via MiXCR, TCRdb re-called the reads, giving one row per CDR3 protein. The sample contains approximately 590,000 distinct CDR3 sequences, 40% of which appear only once. Their antigen targets remain unknown. The source was cultured PBMCs, collected from culture after CMV antigen stimulation. The receptors stem from a human donor in good health (CMV status not recorded). Some clones in this sample may be carry-over from other donors' samples. Each CDR3 is given with its conserved first and last residue. A D gene is named only where the DNA matches it firmly. The size of a clone is reported for some rows only, either as once, few or many, or as a class for expanded clones.

J gene: TRBJ2-5; clone size: few; D gene: TRBD2; V gene: TRBV4-3; CDR3 protein: CASSQDDSAGAFQETQYF; CDR3 DNA: TGCGCCAGCAGCCAAGATGATTCAGCGGGAGCTTTCCAAGAGACCCAGTACTTC
J gene: TRBJ2-3; clone size: many; D gene: TRBD2; V gene: TRBV7-2; CDR3 protein: CASSLVLAADTQYF; CDR3 DNA: TGTGCCAGCAGCTTAGTACTAGCGGCAGATACGCAGTATTTT
J gene: TRBJ2-2; clone size: few; D gene: -; V gene: TRBV6-6; CDR3 protein: CASSYAHGELFF; CDR3 DNA: TGTGCCAGCAGTTATGCCCACGGGGAGCTGTTTTTT
J gene: TRBJ2-2; clone size: -; D gene: TRBD2; V gene: TRBV19; CDR3 protein: CASRRELAGVGELFF; CDR3 DNA: TGTGCCAGTAGGAGGGAACTAGCGGGAGTCGGGGAGCTGTTTTTT
J gene: TRBJ2-7; clone size: -; D gene: TRBD2; V gene: TRBV4-3; CDR3 protein: CASSQSLAGSYEQYF; CDR3 DNA: TGCGCCAGCAGCCAAAGTCTAGCGGGATCCTACGAGCAGTACTTC
J gene: TRBJ2-3; clone size: many; D gene: -; V gene: TRBV7-2; CDR3 protein: CASSLQRLLALDTQYF; CDR3 DNA: TGTGCCAGCAGCTTACAACGCCTGCTTGCTTTGGATACGCAGTATTTT
J gene: TRBJ2-5; clone size: -; D gene: -; V gene: TRBV20-1; CDR3 protein: CSASRRSRGETQYF; CDR3 DNA: TGCAGTGCTAGCCGGAGGTCACGGGGAGAGACCCAGTACTTC
J gene: TRBJ2-3; clone size: few; D gene: -; V gene: TRBV6-1; CDR3 protein: CASGVGGDTQYF; CDR3 DNA: TGTGCCAGCGGAGTGGGGGGAGATACGCAGTATTTT
J gene: TRBJ1-3; clone size: -; D gene: -; V gene: TRBV7-8; CDR3 protein: CASSQAQPGSGNTIYF; CDR3 DNA: TGTGCCAGCAGCCAAGCACAGCCCGGCTCTGGAAACACCATATATTTT
J gene: TRBJ2-5; clone size: -; D gene: -; V gene: TRBV12-3/TRBV12-4; CDR3 protein: CASSSGITETQYF; CDR3 DNA: TGTGCCAGCAGTTCGGGCATTACAGAGACCCAGTACTTC
J gene: TRBJ1-1; clone size: -; D gene: -; V gene: TRBV7-2; CDR3 protein: CASSSGRGPEAFF; CDR3 DNA: TGTGCCAGCAGCTCAGGGCGGGGTCCTGAAGCTTTCTTT
J gene: TRBJ2-3; clone size: -; D gene: -; V gene: TRBV4-1; CDR3 protein: CASSPKDAGELLPDTQYF; CDR3 DNA: TGCGCCAGCAGCCCCAAAGACGCAGGGGAATTGCTTCCAGATACGCAGTATTTT
J gene: TRBJ1-3; clone size: once; D gene: -; V gene: TRBV9; CDR3 protein: CASSGQGSSGNTIYF; CDR3 DNA: TGTGCCAGCAGCGGGCAAGGGAGCTCTGGAAACACCATATATTTT
J gene: TRBJ2-1; clone size: few; D gene: -; V gene: TRBV20-1; CDR3 protein: CSATQPGKGNEQFF; CDR3 DNA: TGCAGTGCTACCCAGCCCGGAAAGGGGAATGAGCAGTTCTTC
J gene: TRBJ2-1; clone size: -; D gene: TRBD1; V gene: TRBV27; CDR3 protein: CASSTGTGTFF; CDR3 DNA: TGTGCCAGCAGCACCGGGACAGGGACGTTCTTC
J gene: TRBJ2-7; clone size: few; D gene: -; V gene: TRBV11-2; CDR3 protein: CASSLVGLPSYEQYF; CDR3 DNA: TGTGCCAGCAGCTTAGTGGGGCTACCCTCCTACGAGCAGTACTTC
J gene: TRBJ2-3; clone size: -; D gene: TRBD2; V gene: TRBV7-9; CDR3 protein: CASTGGGESTDTQYF; CDR3 DNA: TGTGCCAGCACCGGGGGGGGGGAATCCACAGATACGCAGTATTTT
J gene: TRBJ1-6; clone size: -; D gene: -; V gene: TRBV19; CDR3 protein: CASSIDGRGGYNSPLHF; CDR3 DNA: TGTGCCAGTAGTATTGACGGCAGGGGCGGATATAATTCACCCCTCCACTTT
J gene: TRBJ1-1; clone size: -; D gene: -; V gene: TRBV6-2/TRBV6-3; CDR3 protein: CASTWGRRTEAFF; CDR3 DNA: TGTGCCAGCACCTGGGGTCGACGGACTGAAGCTTTCTTT
J gene: TRBJ1-4; clone size: few; D gene: TRBD1; V gene: TRBV12-3/TRBV12-4; CDR3 protein: CASSTRDREEKLFF; CDR3 DNA: TGTGCCAGCAGTACCCGGGACAGGGAGGAAAAACTGTTTTTT
J gene: TRBJ2-7; clone size: -; D gene: TRBD1; V gene: TRBV6-1; CDR3 protein: CASSNQNLQRTGKSHEQYF; CDR3 DNA: TGTGCCAGCAGCAATCAAAATTTGCAAAGGACAGGGAAGTCCCACGAGCAGTACTTC
J gene: TRBJ2-1; clone size: -; D gene: -; V gene: TRBV3-1; CDR3 protein: CASSQLSNEQFF; CDR3 DNA: TGTGCCAGCAGCCAATTGAGTAATGAGCAGTTCTTC
J gene: TRBJ2-3; clone size: -; D gene: -; V gene: TRBV6-8; CDR3 protein: CASSRNENTQYF; CDR3 DNA: TGTGCCAGCAGCCGCAACGAGAATACGCAGTATTTT
J gene: TRBJ1-1; clone size: -; D gene: -; V gene: TRBV6-5; CDR3 protein: CASRAVTGSTEAFF; CDR3 DNA: TGTGCCAGCAGGGCCGTTACAGGGTCCACTGAAGCTTTCTTT
J gene: TRBJ2-1; clone size: -; D gene: -; V gene: TRBV19; CDR3 protein: CASSINHNNEQFF; CDR3 DNA: TGTGCCAGTAGTATTAACCACAACAATGAGCAGTTCTTC
J gene: TRBJ2-3; clone size: -; D gene: -; V gene: TRBV28; CDR3 protein: CASSALGALTDTQYF; CDR3 DNA: TGTGCCAGCAGTGCCCTGGGGGCGCTTACAGATACGCAGTATTTT
J gene: TRBJ2-4; clone size: -; D gene: -; V gene: TRBV4-3; CDR3 protein: CASSQAPVGTKNIQYF; CDR3 DNA: TGCGCCAGCAGCCAAGCCCCCGTCGGAACCAAAAACATTCAGTACTTC
J gene: TRBJ2-1; clone size: -; D gene: TRBD1; V gene: TRBV7-2; CDR3 protein: CASSSQGAQAVSEQFF; CDR3 DNA: TGTGCCAGCAGCTCGCAGGGGGCGCAGGCTGTCAGTGAGCAGTTCTTC
J gene: TRBJ1-4; clone size: few; D gene: -; V gene: TRBV7-9; CDR3 protein: CASSPHRQGEKLFF; CDR3 DNA: TGTGCCAGCAGCCCCCACCGGCAAGGGGAAAAACTGTTTTTT
J gene: TRBJ2-1; clone size: -; D gene: TRBD1; V gene: TRBV7-6; CDR3 protein: CASSFRTGDNEQFF; CDR3 DNA: TGTGCCAGCAGCTTTCGGACAGGGGACAATGAGCAGTTCTTC
J gene: TRBJ1-2; clone size: -; D gene: -; V gene: TRBV12-3/TRBV12-4; CDR3 protein: CASTLDSGYGYTF; CDR3 DNA: TGTGCCAGCACCCTCGACAGCGGCTATGGCTACACCTTC
J gene: TRBJ1-2; clone size: few; D gene: -; V gene: TRBV10-3; CDR3 protein: CAISQMGTHGYTF; CDR3 DNA: TGTGCCATCAGTCAGATGGGCACCCATGGCTACACCTTC
J gene: TRBJ2-3; clone size: few; D gene: -; V gene: TRBV19; CDR3 protein: CASSKGRTLSTDTQYF; CDR3 DNA: TGTGCCAGTAGTAAGGGACGGACTCTTAGCACAGATACGCAGTATTTT
J gene: TRBJ2-2; clone size: -; D gene: TRBD2; V gene: TRBV19; CDR3 protein: CASSIQRGGRSGELFF; CDR3 DNA: TGTGCCAGTAGTATACAGCGGGGGGGCCGATCCGGGGAGCTGTTTTTT
J gene: TRBJ1-6; clone size: few; D gene: -; V gene: TRBV20-1; CDR3 protein: CSASPGYNSPLHF; CDR3 DNA: TGCAGTGCTTCCCCAGGGTATAATTCACCCCTCCACTTT
J gene: TRBJ2-1; clone size: few; D gene: -; V gene: TRBV7-2; CDR3 protein: CASSRPSNWNEQFF; CDR3 DNA: TGTGCCAGCAGCCGACCGAGCAATTGGAATGAGCAGTTCTTC
J gene: TRBJ2-7; clone size: -; D gene: TRBD1; V gene: TRBV5-1; CDR3 protein: CASQGALGEQYF; CDR3 DNA: TGCGCCAGTCAGGGGGCGCTCGGCGAGCAGTACTTC
J gene: TRBJ2-3; clone size: -; D gene: TRBD2; V gene: TRBV7-9; CDR3 protein: CASSGRLAGAPDTQYF; CDR3 DNA: TGTGCCAGCAGCGGAAGACTAGCGGGAGCCCCGGATACGCAGTATTTT
J gene: TRBJ1-1; clone size: many; D gene: -; V gene: TRBV7-2; CDR3 protein: CASSTDSMNTEAFF; CDR3 DNA: TGTGCCAGCAGCACGGACAGCATGAACACTGAAGCTTTCTTT
J gene: TRBJ1-2; clone size: few; D gene: TRBD1; V gene: TRBV7-2; CDR3 protein: CASSSGQTRGARGYTF; CDR3 DNA: TGTGCCAGCAGCTCGGGACAGACTAGGGGAGCTCGGGGCTACACCTTC
J gene: TRBJ2-3; clone size: -; D gene: -; V gene: TRBV5-5; CDR3 protein: CASSLWTVSSTDTQYF; CDR3 DNA: TGTGCCAGCAGCTTATGGACAGTCTCTAGCACAGATACGCAGTATTTT
J gene: TRBJ2-5; clone size: few; D gene: -; V gene: TRBV29-1; CDR3 protein: CSVGGEETQYF; CDR3 DNA: TGCAGCGTTGGGGGGGAAGAGACCCAGTACTTC
J gene: TRBJ2-5; clone size: -; D gene: -; V gene: TRBV6-5; CDR3 protein: CASSAARQETQYF; CDR3 DNA: TGTGCCAGCAGTGCGGCACGACAAGAGACCCAGTACTTC
J gene: TRBJ1-2; clone size: -; D gene: -; V gene: TRBV5-1; CDR3 protein: CASSLEGRGGSVSYTF; CDR3 DNA: TGCGCCAGCAGCTTGGAAGGTCGGGGAGGGTCGGTGAGCTACACCTTC
J gene: TRBJ1-5; clone size: few; D gene: -; V gene: TRBV28; CDR3 protein: CASSSGTQPQHF; CDR3 DNA: TGTGCCAGCAGTTCAGGGACTCAGCCCCAGCATTTT
J gene: TRBJ2-3; clone size: -; D gene: -; V gene: TRBV27; CDR3 protein: CASSLSVRGTDTQYF; CDR3 DNA: TGTGCCAGCAGTTTATCAGTGCGAGGCACAGATACGCAGTATTTT
J gene: TRBJ2-7; clone size: few; D gene: TRBD2; V gene: TRBV27; CDR3 protein: CASSSRLAGAGQQYF; CDR3 DNA: TGTGCCAGCAGTTCAAGACTAGCGGGAGCAGGACAGCAGTACTTC
J gene: TRBJ1-6; clone size: -; D gene: TRBD1; V gene: TRBV7-2; CDR3 protein: CASSSRQGSVVGLNNSPLHF; CDR3 DNA: TGTGCCAGCAGCTCGAGACAGGGAAGTGTCGTGGGGTTGAATAATTCACCCCTCCACTTT
J gene: TRBJ2-1; clone size: few; D gene: -; V gene: TRBV11-2; CDR3 protein: CASSDGYSGEQFF; CDR3 DNA: TGTGCCAGCAGCGACGGGTATAGCGGTGAGCAGTTCTTC
J gene: TRBJ2-7; clone size: few; D gene: -; V gene: TRBV7-6; CDR3 protein: CASSLAVNYEQYF; CDR3 DNA: TGTGCCAGCAGCTTAGCTGTAAACTACGAGCAGTACTTC
J gene: TRBJ2-2; clone size: -; D gene: TRBD1; V gene: TRBV19; CDR3 protein: CASSPKQGAGELFF; CDR3 DNA: TGTGCCAGTTCCCCCAAACAGGGGGCCGGGGAGCTGTTTTTT
J gene: TRBJ2-2; clone size: -; D gene: -; V gene: TRBV12-3/TRBV12-4; CDR3 protein: CATKGGGTGELFF; CDR3 DNA: TGTGCCACTAAAGGGGGGGGCACCGGGGAGCTGTTTTTT
J gene: TRBJ2-1; clone size: -; D gene: -; V gene: TRBV2; CDR3 protein: CATRATEYNEQFF; CDR3 DNA: TGTGCCACCCGGGCCACCGAATACAATGAGCAGTTCTTC
J gene: TRBJ2-3; clone size: once; D gene: -; V gene: TRBV2; CDR3 protein: CASSVRLPRADTQYF; CDR3 DNA: TGTGCCAGCTCGGTGAGACTCCCCCGGGCAGATACGCAGTATTTT
J gene: TRBJ1-2; clone size: few; D gene: -; V gene: TRBV7-2; CDR3 protein: CASSSLIPKGAYGYTF; CDR3 DNA: TGTGCCAGCAGCTCCTTAATTCCGAAGGGCGCCTATGGCTACACCTTC
J gene: TRBJ2-7; clone size: few; D gene: -; V gene: TRBV11-2; CDR3 protein: CASSLVRRGGLKRESTYEQYF; CDR3 DNA: TGTGCCAGCAGCTTAGTTCGGCGCGGGGGCCTGAAGCGGGAATCTACCTACGAGCAGTACTTC
J gene: TRBJ2-5; clone size: few; D gene: -; V gene: TRBV6-1; CDR3 protein: CASSETATDETQYF; CDR3 DNA: TGTGCCAGCAGTGAAACCGCTACCGACGAGACCCAGTACTTC
J gene: TRBJ2-3; clone size: -; D gene: -; V gene: TRBV2; CDR3 protein: CASSEFRDTQYF; CDR3 DNA: TGTGCCAGCAGTGAATTCAGGGATACGCAGTATTTT
J gene: TRBJ2-7; clone size: -; D gene: TRBD2; V gene: TRBV6-7; CDR3 protein: CASIGREGLHEQYF; CDR3 DNA: TGTGCCTCGATAGGGCGGGAGGGCCTCCACGAGCAGTACTTC